This entry concerns a single T cell receptor beta chain. The same CDR3 also results from other DNA sequences found in this sample. These data belong to a study of shared clonotypes between healthy human individuals. The protocol was immunoSEQ multiplex PCR, while the TCRdb copy is restricted to in-frame clones and leaves out a portion. The sample lists around 2,000,000 clones, 85% to 95% occurring once. Positive CCR7 selection of CD45RO-negative cells yielded the naive CD8 cells, and terminally differentiated effector memory CD45RA+ cells were excluded. The sequenced sample was naive CD8+ T cells sorted from blood. The clonotype comes from a man between 18 and 35 years old in good health.

In DNA, the CDR3 is TGTGCCAGCAGCTTAACTAGCGCCTACGAGCAGTACTTC. Protein product: CASSLTSAYEQYF. J is TRBJ2-7 and V is TRBV7-9; the match to TRBD2 covers 7 bases. V gave up 2 bases and J gave up 2 bases; unmatched junction bases: 0. CDR1 is SEHNR, CDR2 FQNEAQ, per germline (reference sequence). The CDR3 is 13 residues long.